This T cell receptor beta chain was observed in a study of blood T cells in healthy people across ages. The overall study: About one barcoded beta molecule per two T cells was captured by template switching. Study-wide findings and caveats: Conclusively comparing naive with antigen-experienced cells was impossible with unsorted PBMCs. Measured against age, TCR beta diversity per million T cells decreased in a roughly linear manner.

This clonotype showed up just a few times. Its target is unknown. With 1 base removed from V and 5 bases from J, the gap between germline ends came to 9 bases. Germline V gene data show CDR1 as LGHDT and CDR2 as YNNKEL (reference sequence). The CDR3 has 14 residues. PCR was performed a second time for about 6 to 12 cycles using a sample-barcoded 5' primer and a J-beta primer mix. TCRdb reanalysed the 5' RACE reads using MiXCR and keeps one entry per CDR3 protein. The sample contains hundreds of thousands of distinct CDR3 sequences, more than 55% of which appear only once. Per sample, extraction of total RNA gave at least 6 micrograms in every case.

This TCR was sampled from a man in his forties or fifties in good health. The chain combines TRBV3-1 with TRBJ2-1; D might be TRBD1 (5 bases). The source material was blood. The CDR3 coding sequence is TGTGCCAGCAGCCAAGGTTCAGGGAACAATGAGCAGTTCTTC. Translated, it gives CASSQGSGNNEQFF.